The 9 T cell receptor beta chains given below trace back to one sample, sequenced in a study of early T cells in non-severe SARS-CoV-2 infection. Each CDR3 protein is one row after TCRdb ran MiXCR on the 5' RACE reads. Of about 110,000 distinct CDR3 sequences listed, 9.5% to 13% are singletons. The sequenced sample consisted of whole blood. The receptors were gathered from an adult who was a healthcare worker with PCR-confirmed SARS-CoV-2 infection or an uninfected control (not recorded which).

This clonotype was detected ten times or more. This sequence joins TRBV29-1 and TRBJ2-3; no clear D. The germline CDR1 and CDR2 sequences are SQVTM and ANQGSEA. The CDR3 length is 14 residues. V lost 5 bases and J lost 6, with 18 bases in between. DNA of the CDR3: TGCAGCGTTACCGGACGGATGGGCGCTGATACGCAGTATTTT. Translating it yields CSVTGRMGADTQYF.

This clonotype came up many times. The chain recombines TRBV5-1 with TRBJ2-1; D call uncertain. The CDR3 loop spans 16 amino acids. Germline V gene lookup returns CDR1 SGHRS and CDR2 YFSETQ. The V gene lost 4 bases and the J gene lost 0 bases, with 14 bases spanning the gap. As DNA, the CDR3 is TGCGCCAGCAGCCCCCAAAGGACGGGCTCCTACAATGAGCAGTTCTTC. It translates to CASSPQRTGSYNEQFF.

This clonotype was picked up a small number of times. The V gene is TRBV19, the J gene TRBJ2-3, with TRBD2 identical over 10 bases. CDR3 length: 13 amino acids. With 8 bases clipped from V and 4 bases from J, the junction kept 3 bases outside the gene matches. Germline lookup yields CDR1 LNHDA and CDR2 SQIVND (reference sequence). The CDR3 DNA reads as TGTGCCAGTGCCACTAGCGGGGCAGATACGCAGTATTTT. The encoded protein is CASATSGADTQYF.

The CDR3 spells CASTRGTSENIQYF. The CDR3 DNA sequence: TGTGCCAGCACCCGAGGGACTAGCGAAAACATTCAGTACTTC. The V call is TRBV2, the J call TRBJ2-4, with TRBD2 matching 10 bases. Germline CDR1 reads SNHLY; CDR2 reads FYNNEI. V was pared by 7 bases and J by 5 bases, with 5 bases of the junction left unmatched. The CDR3 has 14 amino acids.

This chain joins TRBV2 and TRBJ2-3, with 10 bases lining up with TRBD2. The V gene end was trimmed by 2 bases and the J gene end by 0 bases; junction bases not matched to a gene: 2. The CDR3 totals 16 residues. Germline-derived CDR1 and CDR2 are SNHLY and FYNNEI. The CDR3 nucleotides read TGTGCCAGCAGTGAATGGACTAGCGGCAGCACAGATACGCAGTATTTT. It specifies CASSEWTSGSTDTQYF.

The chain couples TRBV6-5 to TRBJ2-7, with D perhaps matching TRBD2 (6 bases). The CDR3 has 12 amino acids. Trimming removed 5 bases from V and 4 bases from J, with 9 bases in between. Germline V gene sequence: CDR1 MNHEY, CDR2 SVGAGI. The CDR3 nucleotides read TGTGCCAGCAGTATTAGCGGATACGAGCAGTACTTC. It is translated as CASSISGYEQYF.

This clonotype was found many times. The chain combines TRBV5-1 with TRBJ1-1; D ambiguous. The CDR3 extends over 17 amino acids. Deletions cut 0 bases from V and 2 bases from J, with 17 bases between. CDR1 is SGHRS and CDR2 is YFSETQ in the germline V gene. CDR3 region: CASSLGGGRITNTEAFF. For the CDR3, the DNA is TGCGCCAGCAGCTTGGGCGGCGGGCGGATCACCAACACTGAAGCTTTCTTT.

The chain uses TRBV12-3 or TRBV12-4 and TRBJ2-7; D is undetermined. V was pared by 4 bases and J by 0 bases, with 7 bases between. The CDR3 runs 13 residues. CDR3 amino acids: CASSYGSSYEQYF. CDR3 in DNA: TGTGCCAGCAGTTACGGAAGCTCCTACGAGCAGTACTTC.

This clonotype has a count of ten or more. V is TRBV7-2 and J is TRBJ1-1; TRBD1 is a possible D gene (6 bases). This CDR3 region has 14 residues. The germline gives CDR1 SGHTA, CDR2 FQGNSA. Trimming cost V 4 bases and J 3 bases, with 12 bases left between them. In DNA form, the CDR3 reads TGTGCCAGCAGCTACGGACAGTACGACACTGAAGCTTTCTTT. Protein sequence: CASSYGQYDTEAFF.